The present TCR beta chain was sequenced within a study of human T cells and chemical hapten exposure. Study summary: While the approximately 22-week study was under way, patients received diphenylcyclopropenone on the scalp every week. Study-level points and caveats: Expanded TCR sets contained significantly more large CDR3 similarity clusters than controls.

Time point reported: patch test 3, about 24 weeks after DPC sensitization. This sample's treatment: therapeutic diphenylcyclopropenone sensitization with weekly scalp DPC. The CDR3 is made up of 13 amino acids. Trimming left V 1 base short and J 4 bases short, with 7 bases between. Germline CDR1 and CDR2: SGHAT and FQNNGV. TCRdb ran MiXCR on the RACE reads and lists one entry per CDR3 protein. The sample carries over 70,000 distinct CDR3 sequences, 9.5% to 13% recorded once. A remark on this clonotype: What it binds is unknown.

Sequencing was performed on whole blood, taken in connection with sensitization to the hapten diphenylcyclopropenone (DPC). The chain has TRBV11-2 and TRBJ2-5; no firm D call. The receptor's source is a woman aged 25-40 years with alopecia areata. Some clones in this sample may be carry-over from other donors' samples. CDR3 sequence reads: CASSLGVGETQYF. The CDR3, as DNA: TGTGCCAGCAGCTTAGGAGTAGGAGAGACCCAGTACTTC. The full variable domain, rest sourced from reference TRBV11-2 and TRBJ2-5, is EAGVAQSPRYKIIEKRQSVAFWCNPISGHATLYWYQQILGQGPKLLIQFQNNGVVDDSQLPKDRFSAERLKGVDSTLKIQPAKLEDSAVYLCASSLGVGETQYFGPGTRLLVL.